Listed here is a single T cell receptor (beta chain). Its target is unknown. This record belongs to a study of monozygotic twins with cystic fibrosis. Study-level results: Monozygotic CF twins shared more identical nucleotide clonotypes than unrelated patients. Clonality was generally low (median approximately 0.0094), higher in the most severe patients.

The data were produced by immunoSEQ multiplex PCR, yet TCRdb's version contains in-frame clones alone and is incomplete. The table shows nearly 25,000 clones, with approximately 90% occurring only once. The sequence came from a girl aged 2-9 years with cystic fibrosis. The sequencing input was blood.

Here the CDR3 reads CASKYQETQYF. CDR3 bases: TGTGCCAGCAAGTACCAAGAGACCCAGTACTTC. The V call is TRBV2, the J call TRBJ2-5, with no clear D. This CDR3 region has 11 residues. Germline V gives CDR1 SNHLY, CDR2 FYNNEI. Trimming took off 7 bases at V and 0 bases at J, with 3 bases between the two ends. The complete variable domain, with remaining parts taken from reference TRBV2 and TRBJ2-5, reads EPEVTQTPSHQVTQMGQEVILRCVPISNHLYFYWYRQILGQKVEFLVSFYNNEISEKSEIFDDQFSVERPDGSNFTLKIRSTKLEDSAMYFCASKYQETQYFGPGTRLLVL.